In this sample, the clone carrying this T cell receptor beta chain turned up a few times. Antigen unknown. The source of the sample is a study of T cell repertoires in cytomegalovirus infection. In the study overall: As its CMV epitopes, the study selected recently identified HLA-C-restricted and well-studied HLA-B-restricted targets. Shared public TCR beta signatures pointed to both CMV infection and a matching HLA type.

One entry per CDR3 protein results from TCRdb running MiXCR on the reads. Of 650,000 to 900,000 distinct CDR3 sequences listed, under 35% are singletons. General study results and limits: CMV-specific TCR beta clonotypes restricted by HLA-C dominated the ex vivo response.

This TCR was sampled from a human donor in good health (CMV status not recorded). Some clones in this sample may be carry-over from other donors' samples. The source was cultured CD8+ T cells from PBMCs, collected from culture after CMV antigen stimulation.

The CDR3 here is CSARDWGLAGGYNEQFF. In nucleotides, the CDR3 is TGCAGTGCTAGAGATTGGGGACTAGCGGGGGGGTACAATGAGCAGTTCTTC. V usage is TRBV20-1 and J usage is TRBJ2-1, with 16 bases fitting TRBD2. J was trimmed by 4 bases and V by 0 bases; bases with no gene match: 3. Germline loops: CDR1 DFQATT, CDR2 SNEGSKA (reference sequence). CDR3 length: 17 residues.